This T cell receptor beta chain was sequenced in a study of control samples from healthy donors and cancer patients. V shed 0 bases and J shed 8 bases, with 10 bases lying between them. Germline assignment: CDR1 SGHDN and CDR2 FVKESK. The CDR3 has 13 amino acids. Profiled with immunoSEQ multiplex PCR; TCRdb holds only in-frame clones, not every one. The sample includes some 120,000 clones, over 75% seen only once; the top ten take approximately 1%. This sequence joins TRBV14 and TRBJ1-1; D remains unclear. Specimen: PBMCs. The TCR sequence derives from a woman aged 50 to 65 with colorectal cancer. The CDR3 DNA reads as TGTGCCAGCAGCCAAGATATACGGGGAGAAGCTTTCTTT. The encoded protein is CASSQDIRGEAFF.